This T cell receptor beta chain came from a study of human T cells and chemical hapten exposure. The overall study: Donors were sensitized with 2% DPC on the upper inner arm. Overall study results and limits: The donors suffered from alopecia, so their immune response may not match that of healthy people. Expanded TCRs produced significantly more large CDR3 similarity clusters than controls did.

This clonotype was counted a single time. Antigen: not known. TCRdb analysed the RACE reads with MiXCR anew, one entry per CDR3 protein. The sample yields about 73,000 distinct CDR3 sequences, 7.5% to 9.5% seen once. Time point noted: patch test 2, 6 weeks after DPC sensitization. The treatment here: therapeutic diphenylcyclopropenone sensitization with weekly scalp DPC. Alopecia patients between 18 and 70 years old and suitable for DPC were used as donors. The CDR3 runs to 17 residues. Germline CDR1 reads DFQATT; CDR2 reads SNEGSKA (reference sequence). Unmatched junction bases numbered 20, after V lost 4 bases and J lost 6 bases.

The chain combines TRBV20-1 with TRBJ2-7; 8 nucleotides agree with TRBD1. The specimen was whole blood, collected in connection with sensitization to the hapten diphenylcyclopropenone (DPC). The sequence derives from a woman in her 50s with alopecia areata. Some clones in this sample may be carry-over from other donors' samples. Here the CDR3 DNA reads TGCAGTGCTAAAGGACTATGGGGTCAGGGGGCGGCCTCCGAGCAGTACTTC. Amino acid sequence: CSAKGLWGQGAASEQYF.